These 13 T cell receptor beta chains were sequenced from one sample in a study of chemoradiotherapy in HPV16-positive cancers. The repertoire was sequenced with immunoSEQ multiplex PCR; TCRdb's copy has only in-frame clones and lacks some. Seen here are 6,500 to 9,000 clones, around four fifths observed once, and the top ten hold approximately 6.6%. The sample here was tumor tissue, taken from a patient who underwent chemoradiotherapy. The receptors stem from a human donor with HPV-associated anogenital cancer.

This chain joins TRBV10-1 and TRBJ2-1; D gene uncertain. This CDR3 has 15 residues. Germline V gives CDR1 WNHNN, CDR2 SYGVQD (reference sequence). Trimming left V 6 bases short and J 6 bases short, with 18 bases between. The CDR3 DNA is TGCGCCAGCAGCCCCTCCCGGGCCCAGGCCAATGAGCAGTTCTTC. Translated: CASSPSRAQANEQFF.

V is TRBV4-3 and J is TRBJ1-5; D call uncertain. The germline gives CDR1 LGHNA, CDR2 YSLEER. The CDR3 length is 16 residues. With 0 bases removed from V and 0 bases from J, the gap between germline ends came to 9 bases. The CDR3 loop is CASSQDWQASNQPQHF. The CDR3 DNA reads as TGCGCCAGCAGCCAAGACTGGCAGGCTAGCAATCAGCCCCAGCATTTT.

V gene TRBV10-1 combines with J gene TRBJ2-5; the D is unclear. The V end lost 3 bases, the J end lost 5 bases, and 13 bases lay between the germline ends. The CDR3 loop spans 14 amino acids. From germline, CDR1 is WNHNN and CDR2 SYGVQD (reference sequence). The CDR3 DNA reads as TGCGCCAGCAGTGATAATAGCATCGCGGAGACCCAGTACTTC. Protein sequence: CASSDNSIAETQYF.

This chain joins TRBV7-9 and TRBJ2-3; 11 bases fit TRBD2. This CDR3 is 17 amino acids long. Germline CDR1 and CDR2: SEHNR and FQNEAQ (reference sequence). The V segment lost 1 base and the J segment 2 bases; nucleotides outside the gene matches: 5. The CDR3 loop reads CASSLGLAGSPTDTQYF. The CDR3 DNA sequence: TGTGCCAGCAGCTTAGGACTAGCGGGGTCACCCACAGATACGCAGTATTTT.

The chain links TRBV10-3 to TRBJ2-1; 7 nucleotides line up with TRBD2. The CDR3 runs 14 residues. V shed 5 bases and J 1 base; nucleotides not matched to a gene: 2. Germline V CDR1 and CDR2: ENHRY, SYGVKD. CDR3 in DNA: TGTGCCATCAGTCCTAGCGGTTCCTACAATGAGCAGTTCTTC. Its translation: CAISPSGSYNEQFF.

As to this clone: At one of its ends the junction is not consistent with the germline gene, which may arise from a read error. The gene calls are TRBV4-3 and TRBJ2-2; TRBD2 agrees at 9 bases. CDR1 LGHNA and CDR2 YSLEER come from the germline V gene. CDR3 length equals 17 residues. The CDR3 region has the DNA TGCGCCAGCAGCCAAAGGGCGGCTAGCGGGGCAACCGAGGAGCTGTTTTTT. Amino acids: CASSQRAASGATEELFF.

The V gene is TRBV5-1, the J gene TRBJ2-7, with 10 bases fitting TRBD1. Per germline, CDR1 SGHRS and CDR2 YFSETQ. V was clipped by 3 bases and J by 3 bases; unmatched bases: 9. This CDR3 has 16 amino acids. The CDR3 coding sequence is TGCGCCAGCAGCTCGGGAGCGGGACAGGGGATCTACGAGCAGTACTTC. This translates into CASSSGAGQGIYEQYF.

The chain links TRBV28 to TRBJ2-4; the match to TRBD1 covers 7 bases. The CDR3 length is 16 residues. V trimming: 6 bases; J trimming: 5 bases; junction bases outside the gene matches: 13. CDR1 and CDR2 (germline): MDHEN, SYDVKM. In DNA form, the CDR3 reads TGTGCCAGCAGGCACCGGGACAGCACCCTAGAAAACATTCAGTACTTC. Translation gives CASRHRDSTLENIQYF.

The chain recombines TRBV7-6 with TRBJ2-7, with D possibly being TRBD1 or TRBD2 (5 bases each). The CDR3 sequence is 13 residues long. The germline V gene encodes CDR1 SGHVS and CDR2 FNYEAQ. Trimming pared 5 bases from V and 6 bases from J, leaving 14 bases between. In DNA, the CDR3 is TGTGCCAGCAGCGATGGGGCTGGGGGCGAGCAGTACTTC. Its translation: CASSDGAGGEQYF.

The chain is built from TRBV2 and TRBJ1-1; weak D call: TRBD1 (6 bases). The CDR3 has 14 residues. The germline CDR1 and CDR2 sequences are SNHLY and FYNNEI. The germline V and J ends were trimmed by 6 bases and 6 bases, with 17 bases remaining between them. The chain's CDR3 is CASRDSLSPPEAFF. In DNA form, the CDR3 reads TGTGCCAGCAGGGACAGTCTGTCGCCCCCTGAAGCTTTCTTT.

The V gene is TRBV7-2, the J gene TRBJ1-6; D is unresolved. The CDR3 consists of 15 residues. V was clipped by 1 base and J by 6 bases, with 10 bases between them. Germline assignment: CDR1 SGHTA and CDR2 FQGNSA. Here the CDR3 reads CASSLENKFNSPLHF. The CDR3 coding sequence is TGTGCCAGCAGCTTAGAGAACAAGTTTAATTCACCCCTCCACTTT.

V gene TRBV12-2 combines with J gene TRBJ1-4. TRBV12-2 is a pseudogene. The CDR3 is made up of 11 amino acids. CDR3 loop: CASRALEKLFF. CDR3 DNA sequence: TGTGCAAGTCGCGCCCTTGAAAAACTGTTTTTT.

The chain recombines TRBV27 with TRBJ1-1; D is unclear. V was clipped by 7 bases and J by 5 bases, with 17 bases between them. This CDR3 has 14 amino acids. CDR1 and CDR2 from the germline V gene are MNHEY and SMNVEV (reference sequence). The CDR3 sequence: CASILEVGGTEAFF. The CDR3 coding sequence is TGTGCCAGCATCCTTGAGGTTGGTGGAACTGAAGCTTTCTTT.